This T cell receptor (beta chain) derives from a study of metastatic and nonmetastatic thyroid tumors. Study as a whole: Repertoires from malignant and benign thyroid patients were compared across blood and tumor or nodule tissue.

Each patient came to thyroid surgery without any prior treatment (of any kind). General study findings and limits: According to reports, the diversity of TCR beta was significantly higher in malignant thyroid tumors than in benign nodules, and this held in both blood and tumor samples.

About this clone: Its target is not known.

The germline V gene encodes CDR1 LGHNA and CDR2 YSLEER. Trimming pared 4 bases from V and 3 bases from J, leaving 12 bases between. The CDR3 runs 15 residues. From the PCR reads, TCRdb re-called clones with MiXCR. The repertoire holds 15,000 to 20,000 clones, with 25% as singletons. The gene calls are TRBV4-3 and TRBJ2-2; TRBD1 might be the D (5 bases). Sequencing was carried out using adjacent normal tissue. The TCR was taken from a female donor with papillary thyroid cancer or a benign thyroid nodule (not recorded which). Some clones in this sample may be carry-over from other donors' samples. CDR3 loop: CASSLGQGDTGELFF. The CDR3 bases are TGCGCCAGCAGCCTCGGACAAGGGGACACCGGGGAGCTGTTTTTT.